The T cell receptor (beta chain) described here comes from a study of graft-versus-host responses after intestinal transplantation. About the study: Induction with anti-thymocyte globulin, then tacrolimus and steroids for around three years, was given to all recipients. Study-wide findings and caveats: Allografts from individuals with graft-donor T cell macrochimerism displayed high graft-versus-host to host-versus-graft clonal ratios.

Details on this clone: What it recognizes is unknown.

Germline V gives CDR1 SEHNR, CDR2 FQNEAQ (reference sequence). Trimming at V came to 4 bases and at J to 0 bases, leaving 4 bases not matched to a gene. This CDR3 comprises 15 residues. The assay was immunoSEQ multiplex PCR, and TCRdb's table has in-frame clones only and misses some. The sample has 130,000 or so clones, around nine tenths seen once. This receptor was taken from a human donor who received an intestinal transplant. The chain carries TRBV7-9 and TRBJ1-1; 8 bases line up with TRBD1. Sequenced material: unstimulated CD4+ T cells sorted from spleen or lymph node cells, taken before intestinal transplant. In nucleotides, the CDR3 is TGTGCCAGCAGCTGGACAGGGCCCATGAACACTGAAGCTTTCTTT. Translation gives CASSWTGPMNTEAFF.